One sample yielded the 13 T cell receptor beta chains listed below, sequenced in a study of response to subunit inactivated influenza vaccine. TCRdb called the RT-PCR reads again in MiXCR, with one record for every CDR3 protein. The table records roughly 290,000 distinct CDR3 sequences, around a fifth of them present only once. The material sequenced was PBMCs from blood, taken less than 22 months after vaccination. All receptors come from a man aged 50 to 69 who received an inactivated influenza vaccine.

The chain is built from TRBV6-1 and TRBJ1-6; D is ambiguous. This CDR3 region has 11 residues. Deletions cut 1 base from V and 14 bases from J, with 6 bases between. Per the germline V gene, CDR1 is MNHNS and CDR2 is SASEGT. DNA of the CDR3: TGTGCCAGCAGTGAAGAGCTGACCCTCCACTTT. This encodes CASSEELTLHF.

This clonotype was seen a handful of times. The gene calls are TRBV7-8 and TRBJ2-3; 7 bases align to TRBD2. Germline V gives CDR1 SGHVS, CDR2 FQNEAQ. V lost 3 bases and J lost 1; bases outside the gene matches: 10. This CDR3 region has 17 residues. CDR3 amino acids: CASSFSQLATRTDTQYF. CDR3 DNA sequence: TGTGCCAGCAGCTTCTCCCAACTAGCGACGCGCACAGATACGCAGTATTTT.

The chain is built from TRBV5-1 and TRBJ1-1; D perhaps matches TRBD1 (5 bases). This CDR3 spans 15 amino acids. The V end was cut by 0 bases, the J end by 1 base, with 10 bases between. Germline V gene lookup returns CDR1 SGHRS and CDR2 YFSETQ. CDR3 loop: CASSLDGGRNTEAFF. DNA of the CDR3: TGCGCCAGCAGCTTGGACGGGGGGAGGAACACTGAAGCTTTCTTT.

The genes are TRBV11-2 and TRBJ2-1; a weak D match, TRBD1 (5 bases). V was trimmed by 1 base and J by 0 bases, leaving 16 bases between them. Per the germline V gene, CDR1 is SGHAT and CDR2 is FQNNGV. This CDR3 contains 18 residues. The CDR3 nucleotides are TGTGCCAGCAGCTTAGTGGCGGCAGGGTTAAACTCCTACAATGAGCAGTTCTTC. Translating it yields CASSLVAAGLNSYNEQFF.

This clonotype was detected many times. This chain links TRBV5-1 with TRBJ2-5, with 9 bases that match TRBD2. The germline gives CDR1 SGHRS, CDR2 YFSETQ. J was trimmed by 10 bases and V by 4 bases; bases with no gene match: 11. The CDR3 has 14 residues. The CDR3 sequence is CASSLTTSGVVQYF. The CDR3, as DNA: TGCGCCAGCAGCCTCACGACTAGCGGCGTCGTCCAGTACTTC.

The chain combines TRBV12-3 or TRBV12-4 with TRBJ2-1; D may be TRBD1 (5 bases). V lost 3 bases, J lost 5 bases, and 11 bases lay in between. This CDR3 region has 14 residues. The CDR3: CASSLGQGDNEQFF. CDR3 coding DNA: TGTGCCAGCAGTTTGGGGCAGGGCGACAATGAGCAGTTCTTC.

This clonotype was detected a few times. The chain combines TRBV6-1 with TRBJ1-1; D remains ambiguous. Germline V gives CDR1 MNHNS, CDR2 SASEGT. Trimming pared 4 bases from V and 3 bases from J, leaving 9 bases between. The CDR3 extends over 13 amino acids. The CDR3 here is CASSGGPYTEAFF. CDR3 sequence (DNA): TGTGCCAGCAGTGGAGGGCCGTACACTGAAGCTTTCTTT.

The V call is TRBV12-3 or TRBV12-4, the J call TRBJ2-2; TRBD1 might be the D (6 bases). This CDR3 has 13 amino acids. V lost 4 bases and J lost 5, with 8 bases in between. CDR3 residues: CASSSRGTGELFF. The CDR3 DNA reads TGTGCCAGCAGTTCCAGGGGAACCGGGGAGCTGTTTTTT.

This clonotype occurred many times. The rearrangement joins TRBV7-6 to TRBJ1-1, with 7 bases that match TRBD1. The CDR3 spans 14 residues. From germline, CDR1 is SGHVS and CDR2 FNYEAQ. V lost 3 bases and J lost 2; bases outside the gene matches: 3. The CDR3 sequence: CASSLGQKNTEAFF. The CDR3 bases are TGTGCCAGCAGCTTGGGACAGAAAAACACTGAAGCTTTCTTT.

This clonotype was recorded a few times. The chain recombines TRBV20-1 with TRBJ1-2; no clear D gene. Germline loops: CDR1 DFQATT, CDR2 SNEGSKA (reference sequence). V lost 3 bases and J lost 2, with 10 bases in between. The CDR3 is 13 amino acids. The CDR3 DNA is TGCAGTGCTAGGGAACAGCCAAACTATGGCTACACCTTC. Translated: CSAREQPNYGYTF.

The chain carries TRBV5-1 and TRBJ2-7; no firm D call. Germline values: CDR1 SGHRS, CDR2 YFSETQ. Deletions cut 0 bases from V and 7 bases from J, with 14 bases between. This CDR3 spans 14 amino acids. The CDR3: CASSLALEPREQYF. The CDR3 bases are TGCGCCAGCAGCTTGGCCCTGGAACCACGGGAGCAGTACTTC. Looking up the rest from reference TRBV5-1 and TRBJ2-7 gives the full variable domain: KAGVTQTPRYLIKTRGQQVTLSCSPISGHRSVSWYQQTPGQGLQFLFEYFSETQRNKGNFPGRFSGRQFSNSRSEMNVSTLELGDSALYLCASSLALEPREQYFGPGTRLTVT.

The V and J genes are TRBV28 and TRBJ1-6; D gene ambiguous. V was cut by 5 bases and J by 7 bases, with 15 bases left in between. In germline, CDR1 is MDHEN, CDR2 SYDVKM. The CDR3 is 15 residues long. In nucleotides, the CDR3 is TGTGCCAGCAGTCCAGACATACTGAGGAATTCACCCCTCCACTTT. Protein sequence: CASSPDILRNSPLHF.

There are a few counts of this clonotype. The chain couples TRBV2 to TRBJ2-7; D remains ambiguous. Between the trimmed V and J ends, which lost 8 bases and 3 bases, there was a span of 11 bases. Germline CDR1 is SNHLY and CDR2 is FYNNEI. This CDR3 contains 12 residues. CDR3 sequence (DNA): TGTGCCAGCGGGTTCGACATCTACGAGCAGTACTTC. Translated, it gives CASGFDIYEQYF.